The rows below give T cell receptor beta chains drawn from one sample of a study of T cell responses to AZD1222 COVID-19 vaccine. Using immunoSEQ multiplex PCR, the repertoire was profiled, and TCRdb retains in-frame clones only, with some absent. The sample shows 140,000 to 150,000 clones, approximately 94% of them seen only once. The source was peripheral blood, collected on day 0 of AZD1222 vaccination. The source of these receptors is an adult in good health. Both conserved end residues are trimmed from each CDR3. Each record gives: V gene, J gene, clone size, CDR3 protein. Size is omitted from some rows. Given values are once, few, many or a class for expanded clones.

TRBV7-9,TRBJ2-1,NA,ASSLTPTGHNEQF
TRBV20-1,TRBJ2-5,once,SASLLAGQTQY
TRBV16,TRBJ2-7,NA,ASSQGSYEQY
TRBV19,TRBJ1-1,NA,ASSPQGARNTEAF
TRBV6-1,TRBJ1-2,NA,ASSEINGGDGYT
TRBV29-1,TRBJ2-1,once,SVDRSLYNEQF
TRBV2,TRBJ2-2,NA,ASRFPGHPNTGELF
TRBV10-2,TRBJ1-2,NA,ASSESVRVSGYT
TRBV19,TRBJ2-1,NA,ASRRARQGSHDEQF
TRBV7-2,TRBJ1-5,once,ASSLGTGAGKPQH
TRBV6-5,TRBJ1-2,NA,ASSYSRDFYGYT
TRBV7-7,TRBJ2-1,NA,ASSSSTGIGSDEQF
TRBV7-2,TRBJ2-1,once,ASSKRRDEQF
TRBV2,TRBJ2-1,NA,ASRGTNNEQF
TRBV5-6,TRBJ2-2,NA,ASSPLRGVTGELF
TRBV5-1,TRBJ1-5,NA,ASSHGSNQPQH
TRBV18,TRBJ2-5,few,ASSPALQTETQY
TRBV30,TRBJ1-3,NA,AWRDLSGNTIY
TRBV6-5,TRBJ1-1,NA,ASRKNTEAF
TRBV6-2/TRBV6-3,TRBJ2-1,NA,ASSSILTSAGSSYNEQF
TRBV5-1,TRBJ1-3,NA,ASSLAGVVGNTIY
TRBV18,TRBJ1-3,NA,ASSPVGDSSGNTIY
TRBV30,TRBJ2-1,NA,AWMGGKGANEQF
TRBV4-1,TRBJ1-5,once,ASSVGISDSQPQH
TRBV11-2,TRBJ1-1,NA,ASSLERGRVTEAF
TRBV20-1,TRBJ1-2,once,SAPLGYGYT
TRBV5-1,TRBJ1-2,NA,ASSLVSGGSRSGYT
TRBV10-2,TRBJ2-2,NA,ASSEMGTGELF
TRBV2,TRBJ1-6,NA,ASTKETNSPLH
TRBV29-1,TRBJ1-2,NA,SARSSNGYT
TRBV2,TRBJ2-3,NA,ASERTDTQY
TRBV15,TRBJ1-5,NA,ATSRDQGQVHNQPQH
TRBV6-5,TRBJ1-2,NA,ASSYRPRGYGYT